Shown below are 17 T cell receptor beta chains from a single sample sequenced in a study of T cells after yellow fever vaccination. TCRdb ran MiXCR on the 5' RACE reads and lists one entry per CDR3 protein. Of approximately 260,000 distinct CDR3 sequences listed, 10% to 15% are singletons. The specimen comprised CD4+ T cells sorted from PBMCs, sampled 45 days after the yellow fever booster vaccination. All receptors come from a man under 40 who received the YFV17D yellow fever vaccine.

CDR3 loop: CASSLVSRQTNTGELFF. CDR3 nucleotide sequence: TGTGCCAGCAGCTTAGTGTCCCGCCAAACGAACACCGGGGAGCTGTTTTTT. The V and J genes are TRBV7-2 and TRBJ2-2; D gene unclear. Per the germline V gene, CDR1 is SGHTA and CDR2 is FQGNSA. The CDR3 runs to 17 residues. The V and J ends lost 1 base and 0 bases respectively, with 12 bases between them.

This clonotype was seen a handful of times. This chain uses TRBV5-5 with TRBJ1-1; the D is unclear. With 2 bases removed from V and 3 bases from J, the gap between germline ends came to 17 bases. Germline values: CDR1 SGHKS, CDR2 YYEKEE (reference sequence). The CDR3 contains 16 residues. The CDR3 region has the DNA TGTGCCAGCAGCTTCGGCCCCTCGATATGGGACACTGAAGCTTTCTTT. It yields the protein CASSFGPSIWDTEAFF.

This clonotype came up many times. The chain links TRBV12-3 or TRBV12-4 to TRBJ2-1; D gene ambiguous. The germline V and J ends were trimmed by 4 bases and 0 bases, with 7 bases remaining between them. The CDR3 totals 14 residues. This CDR3 is CASSSAVSYNEQFF. In nucleotides, the CDR3 is TGTGCCAGCAGTTCGGCGGTCTCCTACAATGAGCAGTTCTTC.

This clonotype showed up just a few times. V gene TRBV10-3 combines with J gene TRBJ2-3; 7 bases align to TRBD2. Germline trimming cut 10 bases from V and 3 bases from J; bases unmatched to any gene: 7. This CDR3 contains 13 residues. CDR1 is ENHRY and CDR2 is SYGVKD in the germline V gene. The CDR3 nucleotides read TGTGCCACCACCGGGACTACTACAGATACGCAGTATTTT. This encodes CATTGTTTDTQYF.

The chain carries TRBV4-3 and TRBJ2-3; D is unresolved. This CDR3 is 16 amino acids long. CDR1 is LGHNA, CDR2 YSLEER, per germline. Trimming took off 1 base at V and 0 bases at J, with 11 bases between the two ends. CDR3 amino acids: CASSQVGLASTDTQYF. CDR3 nucleotide sequence: TGCGCCAGCAGCCAAGTGGGTTTAGCTAGCACAGATACGCAGTATTTT.

This clonotype has a count of ten or more. This chain joins TRBV7-2 and TRBJ2-1; 9 bases are a match to TRBD1. This CDR3 has 15 residues. Trimming at V came to 1 base and at J to 3 bases, leaving 1 base not matched to a gene. Germline V gene data show CDR1 as SGHTA and CDR2 as FQGNSA. The CDR3 DNA reads as TGTGCCAGCAGCTTAGGACAGGGGGTCTACAATGAGCAGTTCTTC. This codes for CASSLGQGVYNEQFF.

The V call is TRBV5-1, the J call TRBJ1-5, with D unresolved. Trimming shortened V by 2 bases and J by 7 bases, and 7 bases separated the two germline ends. The CDR3 is 12 residues long. Germline lookup yields CDR1 SGHRS and CDR2 YFSETQ. The CDR3 is CASSLTGQPQHF. Here the CDR3 DNA reads TGCGCCAGCAGCTTAACGGGACAGCCCCAGCATTTT.

The chain employs TRBV20-1 and TRBJ2-1; 14 bases align to TRBD2. Germline CDR1 is DFQATT and CDR2 is SNEGSKA (reference sequence). J lost 6 bases, V lost 3 bases, and 7 bases had no gene match. The CDR3 sequence is 16 residues long. The CDR3 reads CSASRLAGGPLNEQFF. CDR3 nucleotide sequence: TGCAGTGCTAGTAGACTAGCGGGAGGGCCCCTCAATGAGCAGTTCTTC.

The rearrangement uses TRBV7-2 and TRBJ2-1, with TRBD2 matching over 14 bases. CDR3 length: 17 residues. The junction had 5 bases not matched to a gene; V was cut back by 0 bases and J by 7 bases. Germline V CDR1 and CDR2: SGHTA, FQGNSA. CDR3 protein: CASSLATGLAGENEQFF. The CDR3 DNA follows: TGTGCCAGCAGCTTAGCGACGGGACTAGCGGGAGAGAATGAGCAGTTCTTC.

Concerning this clonotype: Given the absence of the conserved phenylalanine or tryptophan at the CDR3 end, a read error is likely. Because the CDR3's place on the DNA is in doubt, the DNA is left out and the CDR3 is given as listed by TCRdb. The rearrangement joins TRBV12-3 or TRBV12-4 to TRBJ2-1; the DNA was not compared with TRBD2, the D call given in the table. The CDR3 length is 12 residues, termini included. This chain's CDR3 is CASSRSAGGPLV.

This clonotype turned up a few times. This chain links TRBV20-1 with TRBJ2-1; a possible D gene is TRBD2 (6 bases). CDR1 is DFQATT, CDR2 SNEGSKA, per germline (reference sequence). The CDR3 consists of 15 residues. The V end lost 3 bases, the J end lost 3 bases, and 15 bases lay between the germline ends. The CDR3 bases are TGCAGTGCTAGGGAAGCGGGCCGATTCTACAATGAGCAGTTCTTC. This codes for CSAREAGRFYNEQFF.

The chain carries TRBV4-1 and TRBJ1-1; 8 positions agree with TRBD1. This CDR3 has 17 amino acids. Trimming took 5 bases from V and 0 from J; bases not matched to a gene: 11. The V gene's germline CDR1 is MGHRA and CDR2 YSYEKL. This CDR3 reads CASSKSGQASMNTEAFF. In DNA, the CDR3 is TGCGCCAGCAGCAAATCGGGACAGGCTTCCATGAACACTGAAGCTTTCTTT.

This clonotype was counted between two and nine times. One junction end disagrees with the germline gene, perhaps due to a read error. The chain is built from TRBV7-9 and TRBJ2-7, with D tentatively TRBD1 or TRBD2 (6 bases each). The germline V gene encodes CDR1 SEHNR and CDR2 FQNEAQ (reference sequence). CDR3 length equals 15 residues. DNA of the CDR3: TGTGCCAGCAGCTTAAGGGGGGATGTGTCCTCCGAGCAGTACTTC. Translating it yields CASSLRGDVSSEQYF.

This clonotype has more than one count but fewer than ten. The chain has TRBV5-1 and TRBJ2-1; D is ambiguous. CDR3 length: 13 amino acids. The V end was cut by 2 bases, the J end by 5 bases, with 8 bases between. In germline, CDR1 is SGHRS, CDR2 YFSETQ. The CDR3 bases are TGCGCCAGCAGCTTCCAACTTAACAATGAGCAGTTCTTC. Protein sequence: CASSFQLNNEQFF.

There are a few counts of this clonotype. The rearrangement uses TRBV7-2 and TRBJ1-4, with TRBD1 identical over 7 bases. CDR1 and CDR2 (germline): SGHTA, FQGNSA. The trim removed 5 bases at V and 6 bases at J, leaving 3 bases unmatched. This CDR3 contains 13 residues. The CDR3 DNA sequence: TGTGCCAGCAGCAGACAGGGTCATGAAAAACTGTTTTTT. Translating it yields CASSRQGHEKLFF.

V and J are TRBV18 and TRBJ2-7; D not resolved. CDR3 length: 16 residues. Trimming stripped 0 bases from V and 0 bases from J, with 12 bases between. The germline gives CDR1 KGHSH, CDR2 LQKENI. CDR3 DNA sequence: TGTGCCAGCTCACCACCGCCCTCACGCTACTCCTACGAGCAGTACTTC. Residues: CASSPPPSRYSYEQYF.

The chain carries TRBV20-1 and TRBJ2-3, with D tentatively TRBD1 (5 bases). Germline CDR1 is DFQATT and CDR2 is SNEGSKA (reference sequence). V was shortened by 6 bases and J by 2 bases, with 18 bases between the two germline ends. The CDR3 runs to 15 residues. The CDR3 coding sequence is TGCAGTGCCACCCCTAGGGAAGGGGACACAGATACGCAGTATTTT. Residues: CSATPREGDTDTQYF.